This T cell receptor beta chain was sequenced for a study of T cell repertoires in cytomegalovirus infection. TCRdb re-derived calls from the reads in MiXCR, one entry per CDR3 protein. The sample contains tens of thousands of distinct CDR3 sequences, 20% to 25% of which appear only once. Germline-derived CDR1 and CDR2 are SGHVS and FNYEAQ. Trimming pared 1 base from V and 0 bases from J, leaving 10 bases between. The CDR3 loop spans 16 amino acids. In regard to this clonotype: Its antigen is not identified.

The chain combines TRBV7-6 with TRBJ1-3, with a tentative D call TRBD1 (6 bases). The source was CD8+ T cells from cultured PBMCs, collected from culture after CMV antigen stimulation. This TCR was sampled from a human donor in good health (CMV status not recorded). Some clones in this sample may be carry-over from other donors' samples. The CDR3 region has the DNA TGTGCCAGCAGCTTAGGAGGGGGGAGCTCTGGAAACACCATATATTTT. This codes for CASSLGGGSSGNTIYF.